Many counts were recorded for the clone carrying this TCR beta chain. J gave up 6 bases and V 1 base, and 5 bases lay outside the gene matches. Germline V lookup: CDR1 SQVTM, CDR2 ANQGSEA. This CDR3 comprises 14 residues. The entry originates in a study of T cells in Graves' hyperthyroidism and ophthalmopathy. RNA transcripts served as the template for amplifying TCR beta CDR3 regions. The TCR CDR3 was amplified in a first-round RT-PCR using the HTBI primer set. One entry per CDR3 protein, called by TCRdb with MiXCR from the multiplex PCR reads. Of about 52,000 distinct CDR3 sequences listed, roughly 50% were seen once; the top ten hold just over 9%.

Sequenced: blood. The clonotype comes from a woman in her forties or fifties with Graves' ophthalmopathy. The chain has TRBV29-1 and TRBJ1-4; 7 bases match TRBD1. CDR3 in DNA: TGCAGCGTTGAAGGGGACAGCCGAGATGAAAAACTGTTTTTT. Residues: CSVEGDSRDEKLFF.